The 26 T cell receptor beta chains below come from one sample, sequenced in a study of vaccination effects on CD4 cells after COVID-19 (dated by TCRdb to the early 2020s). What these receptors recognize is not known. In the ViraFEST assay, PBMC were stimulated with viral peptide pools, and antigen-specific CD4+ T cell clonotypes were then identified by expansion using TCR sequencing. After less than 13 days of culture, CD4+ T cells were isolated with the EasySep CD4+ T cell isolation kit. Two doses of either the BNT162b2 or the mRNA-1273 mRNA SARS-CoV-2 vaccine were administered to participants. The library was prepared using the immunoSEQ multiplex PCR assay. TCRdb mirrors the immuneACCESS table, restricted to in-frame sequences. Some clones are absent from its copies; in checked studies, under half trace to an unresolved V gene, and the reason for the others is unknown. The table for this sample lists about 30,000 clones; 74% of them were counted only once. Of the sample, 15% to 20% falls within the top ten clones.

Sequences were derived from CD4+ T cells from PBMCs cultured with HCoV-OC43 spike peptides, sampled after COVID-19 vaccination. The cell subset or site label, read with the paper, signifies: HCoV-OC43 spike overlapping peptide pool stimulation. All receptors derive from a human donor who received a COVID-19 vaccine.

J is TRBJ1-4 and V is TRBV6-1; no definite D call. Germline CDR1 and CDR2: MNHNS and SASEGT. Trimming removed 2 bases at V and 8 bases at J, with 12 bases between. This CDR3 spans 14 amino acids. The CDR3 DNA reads TGTGCCAGCAGTGAACGCCGGGGAGGGGAAAAACTGTTTTTT. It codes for CASSERRGGEKLFF.

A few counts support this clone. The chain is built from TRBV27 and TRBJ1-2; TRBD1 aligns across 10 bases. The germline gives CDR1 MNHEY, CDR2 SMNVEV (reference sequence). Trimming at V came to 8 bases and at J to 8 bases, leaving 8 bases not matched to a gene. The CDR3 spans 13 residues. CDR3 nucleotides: TGTGCCAGCTCTAGTGGACAGGGGGAAGGCTACACCTTC. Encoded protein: CASSSGQGEGYTF.

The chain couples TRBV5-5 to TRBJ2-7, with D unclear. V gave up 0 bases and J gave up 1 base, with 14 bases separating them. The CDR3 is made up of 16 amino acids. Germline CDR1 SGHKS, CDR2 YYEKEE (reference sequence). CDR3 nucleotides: TGTGCCAGCAGCTTGGCTGTGACATATACTTCCTACGAGCAGTACTTC. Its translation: CASSLAVTYTSYEQYF.

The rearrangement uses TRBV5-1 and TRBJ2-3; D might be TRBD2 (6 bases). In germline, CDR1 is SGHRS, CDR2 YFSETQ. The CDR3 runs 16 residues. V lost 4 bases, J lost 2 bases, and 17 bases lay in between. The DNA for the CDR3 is TGCGCCAGCAGCCAGGGACGGGGGACTCACACAGATACGCAGTATTTT. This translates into CASSQGRGTHTDTQYF.

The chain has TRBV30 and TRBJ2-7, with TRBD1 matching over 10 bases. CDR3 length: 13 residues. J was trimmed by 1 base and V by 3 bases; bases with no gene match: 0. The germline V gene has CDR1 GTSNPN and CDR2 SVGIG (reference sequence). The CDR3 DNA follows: TGTGCCTGGAGGGGACAGGGGTCCTACGAGCAGTACTTC. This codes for CAWRGQGSYEQYF.

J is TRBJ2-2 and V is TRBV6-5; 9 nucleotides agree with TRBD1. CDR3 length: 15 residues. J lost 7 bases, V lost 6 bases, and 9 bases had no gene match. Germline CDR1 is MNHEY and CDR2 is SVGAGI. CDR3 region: CASSEDRGRGGELFF. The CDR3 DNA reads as TGTGCCAGCAGCGAGGACAGGGGAAGGGGCGGGGAGCTGTTTTTT.

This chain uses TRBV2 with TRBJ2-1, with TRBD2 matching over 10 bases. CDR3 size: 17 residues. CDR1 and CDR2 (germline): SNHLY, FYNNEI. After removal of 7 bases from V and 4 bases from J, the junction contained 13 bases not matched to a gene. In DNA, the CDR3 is TGTGCCAGCAAAGGGCACTTCGGACTAGCGGCTTACAATGAGCAGTTCTTC. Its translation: CASKGHFGLAAYNEQFF. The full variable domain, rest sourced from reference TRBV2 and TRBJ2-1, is EPEVTQTPSHQVTQMGQEVILRCVPISNHLYFYWYRQILGQKVEFLVSFYNNEISEKSEIFDDQFSVERPDGSNFTLKIRSTKLEDSAMYFCASKGHFGLAAYNEQFFGPGTRLTVL.

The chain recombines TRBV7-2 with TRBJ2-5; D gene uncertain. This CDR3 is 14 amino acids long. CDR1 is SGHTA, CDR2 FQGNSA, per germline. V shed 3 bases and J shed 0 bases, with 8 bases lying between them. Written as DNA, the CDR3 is TGTGCCAGCAGCTTGGACCGATACCAAGAGACCCAGTACTTC. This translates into CASSLDRYQETQYF.

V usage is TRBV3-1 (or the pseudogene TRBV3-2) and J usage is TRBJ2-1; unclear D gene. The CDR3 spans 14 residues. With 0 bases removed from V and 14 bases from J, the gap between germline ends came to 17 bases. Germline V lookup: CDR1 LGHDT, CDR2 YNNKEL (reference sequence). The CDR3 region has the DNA TGTGCCAGCAGCCAAGAGTCTCAGCTACGCCGCAAGTTCTTC. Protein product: CASSQESQLRRKFF.

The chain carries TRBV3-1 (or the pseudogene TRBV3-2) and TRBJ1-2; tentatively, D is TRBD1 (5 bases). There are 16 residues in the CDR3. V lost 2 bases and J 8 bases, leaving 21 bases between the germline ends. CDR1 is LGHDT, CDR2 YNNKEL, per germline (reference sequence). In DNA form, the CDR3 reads TGTGCCAGCAGCCAAACTCCCGAAGGGGTCGGGGAAGGCTACACCTTC. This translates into CASSQTPEGVGEGYTF.

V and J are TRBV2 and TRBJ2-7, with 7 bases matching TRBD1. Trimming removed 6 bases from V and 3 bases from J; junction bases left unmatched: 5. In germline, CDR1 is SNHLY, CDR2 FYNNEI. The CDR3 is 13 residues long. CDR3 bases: TGTGCCAGCAGCCTCCAGGGGGACTACGAGCAGTACTTC. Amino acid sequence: CASSLQGDYEQYF.

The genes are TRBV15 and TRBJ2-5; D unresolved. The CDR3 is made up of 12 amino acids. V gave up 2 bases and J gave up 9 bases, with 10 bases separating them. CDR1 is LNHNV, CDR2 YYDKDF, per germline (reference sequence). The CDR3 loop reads CATSRTDRAQYF. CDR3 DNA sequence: TGTGCCACCAGCAGAACAGACCGGGCCCAGTACTTC.

For the CDR3, the DNA is TGTGCCAGCAGTTACTCAGGCAGGGGGCAATCCTACGAGCAGTACTTC. Its translation is CASSYSGRGQSYEQYF. This chain uses TRBV6-6 with TRBJ2-7; 8 bases fit TRBD1. The junction had 5 bases not matched to a gene; V was cut back by 0 bases and J by 1 base. Germline V CDR1 and CDR2: MNHNY, SVGAGI (reference sequence). The length of the CDR3 is 16 residues.

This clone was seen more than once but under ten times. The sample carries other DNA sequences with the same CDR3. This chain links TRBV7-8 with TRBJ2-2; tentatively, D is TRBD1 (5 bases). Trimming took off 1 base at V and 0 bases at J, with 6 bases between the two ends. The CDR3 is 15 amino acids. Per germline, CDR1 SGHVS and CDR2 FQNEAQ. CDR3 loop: CASSLGQSNTGELFF. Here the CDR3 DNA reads TGTGCCAGCAGCTTAGGACAGTCGAACACCGGGGAGCTGTTTTTT.

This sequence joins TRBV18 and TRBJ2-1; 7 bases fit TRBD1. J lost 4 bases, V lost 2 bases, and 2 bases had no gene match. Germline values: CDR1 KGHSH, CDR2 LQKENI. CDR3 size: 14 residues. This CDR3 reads CASSPGQVYNEQFF. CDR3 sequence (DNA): TGTGCCAGCTCACCAGGACAGGTTTACAATGAGCAGTTCTTC.

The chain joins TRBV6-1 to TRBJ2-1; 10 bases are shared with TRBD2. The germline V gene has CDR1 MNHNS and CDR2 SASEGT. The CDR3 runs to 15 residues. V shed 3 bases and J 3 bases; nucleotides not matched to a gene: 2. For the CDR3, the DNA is TGTGCCAGCAGTGAGACTAGCGGGCTCTACAATGAGCAGTTCTTC. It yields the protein CASSETSGLYNEQFF.

CDR3 DNA sequence: TGTGCCAGCAGCCAAGAGCCAACCCTCTCTGGAAACACCATATATTTT. It translates to CASSQEPTLSGNTIYF. This sequence joins TRBV4-2 and TRBJ1-3; no clear D. V lost 0 bases and J 0 bases, leaving 9 bases between the germline ends. Germline V gene data show CDR1 as LGHNA and CDR2 as YNFKEQ. The CDR3 length is 16 residues.

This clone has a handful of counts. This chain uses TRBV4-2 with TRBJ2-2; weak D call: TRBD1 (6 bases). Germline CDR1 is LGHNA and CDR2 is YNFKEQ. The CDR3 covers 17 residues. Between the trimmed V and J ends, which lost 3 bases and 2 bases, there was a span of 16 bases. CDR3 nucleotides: TGTGCCAGCAGCCAGCGCCAGACAGGCGGAAACACCGGGGAGCTGTTTTTT. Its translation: CASSQRQTGGNTGELFF.

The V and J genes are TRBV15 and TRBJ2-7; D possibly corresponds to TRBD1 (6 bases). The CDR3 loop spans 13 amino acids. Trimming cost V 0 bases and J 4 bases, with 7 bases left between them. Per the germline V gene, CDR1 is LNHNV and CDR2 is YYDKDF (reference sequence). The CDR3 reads CATSRDQGYEQYF. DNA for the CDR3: TGTGCCACCAGCAGAGATCAGGGGTACGAGCAGTACTTC.

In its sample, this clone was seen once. CDR3 sequence: CASSLRTGEQYF. CDR3 nucleotides: TGTGCCAGCAGCTTGAGAACAGGCGAGCAGTACTTC. V and J are TRBV5-4 and TRBJ2-7; possibly TRBD1 for D (5 bases). Trimming took off 1 base at V and 6 bases at J, with 8 bases between the two ends. Looked up from germline, CDR1 is SGHNT and CDR2 is YYREEE (reference sequence). The CDR3 sequence is 12 residues long.

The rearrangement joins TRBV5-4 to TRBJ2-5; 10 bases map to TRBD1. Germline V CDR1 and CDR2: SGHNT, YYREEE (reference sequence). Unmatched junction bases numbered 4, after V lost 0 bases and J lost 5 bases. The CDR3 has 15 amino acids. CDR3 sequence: CASSLVDRGFETQYF. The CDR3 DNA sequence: TGTGCCAGCAGCTTGGTGGACAGGGGGTTTGAGACCCAGTACTTC.

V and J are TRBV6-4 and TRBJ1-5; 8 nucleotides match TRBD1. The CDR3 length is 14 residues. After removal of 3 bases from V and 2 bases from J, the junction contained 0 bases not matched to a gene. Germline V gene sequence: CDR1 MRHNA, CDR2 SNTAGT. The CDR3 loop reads CASSETGGNQPQHF. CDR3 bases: TGTGCCAGCAGTGAGACAGGGGGCAATCAGCCCCAGCATTTT.

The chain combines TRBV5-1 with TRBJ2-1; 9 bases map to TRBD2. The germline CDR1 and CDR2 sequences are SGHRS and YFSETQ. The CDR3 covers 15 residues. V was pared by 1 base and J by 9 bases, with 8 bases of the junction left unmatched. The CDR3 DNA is TGCGCCAGCAGCTTGAGGCGGGGGGGCCCTAGTGAGCAGTTCTTC. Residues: CASSLRRGGPSEQFF.

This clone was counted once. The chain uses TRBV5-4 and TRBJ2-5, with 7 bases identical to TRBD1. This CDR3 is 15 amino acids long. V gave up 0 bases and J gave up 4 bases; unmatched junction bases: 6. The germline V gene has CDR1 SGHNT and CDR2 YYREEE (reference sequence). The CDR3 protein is CASSLATGAPETQYF. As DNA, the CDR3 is TGTGCCAGCAGCTTGGCAACAGGGGCTCCAGAGACCCAGTACTTC.

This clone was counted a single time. The CDR3 protein is CASSVGLGDGYTF. DNA for the CDR3: TGTGCCAGCAGCGTAGGATTAGGGGATGGCTACACCTTC. The V and J genes are TRBV9 and TRBJ1-2; weak D call: TRBD1 (5 bases). V gave up 0 bases and J gave up 6 bases, with 9 bases separating them. Germline CDR1 and CDR2: SGDLS and YYNGEE. CDR3 size: 13 residues. Filled out from reference TRBV9 and TRBJ1-2, the complete variable domain reads DSGVTQTPKHLITATGQRVTLRCSPRSGDLSVYWYQQSLDQGLQFLIQYYNGEERAKGNILERFSAQQFPDLHSELNLSSLELGDSALYFCASSVGLGDGYTFGSGTRLTVV.

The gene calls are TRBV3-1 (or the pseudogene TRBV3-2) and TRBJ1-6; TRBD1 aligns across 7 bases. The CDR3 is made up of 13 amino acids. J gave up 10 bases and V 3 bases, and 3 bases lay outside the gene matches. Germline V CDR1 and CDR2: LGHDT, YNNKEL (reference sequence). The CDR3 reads CASSQTGRSPLHF. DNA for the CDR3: TGTGCCAGCAGCCAGACAGGGCGCTCACCCCTCCACTTT.